These 27 T cell receptor beta chains were sequenced from one sample in a study of CD8 T cells in ankylosing spondylitis. Whole-study findings and limits: Ankylosing spondylitis blood appeared to be characterized by a TCR beta motif of eight highly homologous variants.

TCRdb fed the 5' RACE reads into MiXCR, producing one record per CDR3 protein. Found here are 670,000 or so distinct CDR3 sequences, around 17% of them singletons; the top ten hold 15% to 20%. No antigens are known for them. The sample taken for sequencing was blood, either unsorted or a sorted T cell fraction (not recorded which). These receptors were collected from a male donor with ankylosing spondylitis.

V gene TRBV19 combines with J gene TRBJ1-5; TRBD1 matches at 7 bases. This CDR3 comprises 17 residues. Germline CDR1 reads LNHDA; CDR2 reads SQIVND (reference sequence). Trimming at V came to 5 bases and at J to 4 bases, leaving 14 bases not matched to a gene. DNA for the CDR3: TGTGCCAGTAGTCCTCTCCTGGACAGGCCCGAAAATCAGCCCCAGCATTTT. Translating gives CASSPLLDRPENQPQHF.

In DNA form, the CDR3 reads TGTGCCAGCAGTGATCAACAGGGAGCCATCACAGATACGCAGTATTTT. Residues: CASSDQQGAITDTQYF. The chain uses TRBV2 and TRBJ2-3; D may be TRBD1 (6 bases). Trimming took off 3 bases at V and 2 bases at J, with 15 bases between the two ends. This CDR3 is 16 amino acids long. Germline V lookup: CDR1 SNHLY, CDR2 FYNNEI.

This clonotype was detected a few times. V gene TRBV15 combines with J gene TRBJ2-2, with D uncertain. The CDR3 is 13 amino acids. V lost 0 bases and J 8 bases, leaving 7 bases between the germline ends. Germline CDR1 is LNHNV and CDR2 is YYDKDF (reference sequence). CDR3 nucleotides: TGTGCCACCAGCAGAGAGTTCGGAGGGGAGCTGTTTTTT. It specifies CATSREFGGELFF.

The chain couples TRBV4-1 to TRBJ1-2; 7 bases are a match to TRBD1. Germline CDR1 is MGHRA and CDR2 is YSYEKL. The CDR3 spans 16 residues. Trimming at V came to 6 bases and at J to 4 bases, leaving 14 bases not matched to a gene. The CDR3 loop reads CASSSNGIGTAYGYTF. The CDR3 bases are TGCGCCAGCAGTTCAAACGGGATCGGGACAGCCTATGGCTACACCTTC.

V and J are TRBV20-1 and TRBJ1-6; D might be TRBD1 (5 bases). The CDR3 has 15 amino acids. Germline V gene data show CDR1 as DFQATT and CDR2 as SNEGSKA (reference sequence). V was cut by 0 bases and J by 4 bases, with 10 bases left in between. DNA of the CDR3: TGCAGTGCTAGAGATCGGGACCCGTATAATTCACCCCTCCACTTT. Translation: CSARDRDPYNSPLHF.

The chain combines TRBV11-3 with TRBJ1-4, with D possibly TRBD1 on 6 matching bases. Germline CDR1 is SGHNT and CDR2 is YENEEA. The CDR3 length is 16 residues. V was trimmed by 6 bases and J by 4 bases, leaving 18 bases between them. The DNA of the CDR3 is TGTGCCAGCAGTTTCAGGGGATCGGTTGGTAATGAAAAACTGTTTTTT. Translated, it gives CASSFRGSVGNEKLFF.

The chain links TRBV12-3 or TRBV12-4 to TRBJ2-3; 11 bases are a match to TRBD2. The V and J ends lost 6 bases and 6 bases, in that order; junction bases with no gene match: 5. The CDR3 is made up of 14 amino acids. The DNA of the CDR3 is TGTGCCAGCAGGTCCGGGACTAGCGGTGATACGCAGTATTTT. Translating gives CASRSGTSGDTQYF.

J is TRBJ2-1 and V is TRBV6-2 or TRBV6-3; possible D gene TRBD2, 5 bases. The V end lost 1 base, the J end lost 5 bases, and 15 bases lay between the germline ends. Germline loops: CDR1 MNHEY, CDR2 SVGEGT. The CDR3 consists of 16 residues. CDR3 DNA: TGTGCCAGCAGTTACTACGGACTGCCCCTTGACAATGAGCAGTTCTTC. Its translation is CASSYYGLPLDNEQFF.

The table lists this clonotype with a count of one. The genes are TRBV6-1 and TRBJ1-6, with D tentatively TRBD1 (5 bases). Looked up from germline, CDR1 is MNHNS and CDR2 is SASEGT. Trimming shortened V by 5 bases and J by 8 bases, and 13 bases separated the two germline ends. CDR3 size: 14 residues. The CDR3 bases are TGTGCCAGCAGTAGGGGTCGGGTTGATTCACCCCTCCACTTT. This codes for CASSRGRVDSPLHF.

V gene TRBV18 combines with J gene TRBJ2-7; TRBD1 matches at 8 bases. The CDR3 contains 14 residues. V lost 3 bases, J lost 5 bases, and 6 bases stayed unmatched. The germline V gene has CDR1 KGHSH and CDR2 LQKENI. The CDR3 protein is CASSPSGTGHEQYF. The CDR3 DNA reads TGTGCCAGCTCACCGTCCGGGACAGGACACGAGCAGTACTTC. Variable domain in full (rest from reference TRBV18 and TRBJ2-7): NAGVMQNPRHLVRRRGQEARLRCSPMKGHSHVYWYRQLPEEGLKFMVYLQKENIIDESGMPKERFSAEFPKEGPSILRIQQVVRGDSAAYFCASSPSGTGHEQYFGPGTRLTVT.

This clonotype was seen only a few times. The chain joins TRBV3-1 to TRBJ1-6; D gene ambiguous. The germline V gene encodes CDR1 LGHDT and CDR2 YNNKEL (reference sequence). V shed 4 bases and J shed 7 bases, with 8 bases lying between them. The CDR3 runs to 13 residues. The CDR3 nucleotides read TGTGCCAGCAGCCGGCACGGGAATTCACCCCTCCACTTT. Protein: CASSRHGNSPLHF. Full variable domain (remainder filled in from reference TRBV3-1 and TRBJ1-6): DTAVSQTPKYLVTQMGNDKSIKCEQNLGHDTMYWYKQDSKKFLKIMFSYNNKELIINETVPNRFSPKSPDKAHLNLHINSLELGDSAVYFCASSRHGNSPLHFGNGTRLTVT.

CDR3 protein: CACGDRVDTEAFF. The CDR3 DNA reads TGTGCCTGTGGGGACAGGGTGGACACTGAAGCTTTCTTT. The rearrangement uses TRBV7-8 and TRBJ1-1; 9 nucleotides line up with TRBD1. Germline V gene lookup returns CDR1 SGHVS and CDR2 FQNEAQ. J was trimmed by 3 bases and V by 11 bases; bases with no gene match: 7. The CDR3 sequence is 13 residues long.

The sample holds a few counts of this clonotype. This chain joins TRBV11-2 and TRBJ2-7; a possible D gene is TRBD2 (6 bases). V dropped 5 bases and J dropped 0 bases, with 14 bases sitting between them. The CDR3 consists of 15 residues. From germline, CDR1 is SGHAT and CDR2 FQNNGV. In DNA, the CDR3 is TGTGCCAGCAGCCCCCAGGGACTTCACTCCTACGAGCAGTACTTC. It encodes CASSPQGLHSYEQYF. Looking up the rest from reference TRBV11-2 and TRBJ2-7 gives the full variable domain: EAGVAQSPRYKIIEKRQSVAFWCNPISGHATLYWYQQILGQGPKLLIQFQNNGVVDDSQLPKDRFSAERLKGVDSTLKIQPAKLEDSAVYLCASSPQGLHSYEQYFGPGTRLTVT.

The genes are TRBV4-2 and TRBJ1-2; D ambiguous. The CDR3 has 14 residues. Trimming removed 1 base at V and 7 bases at J, with 13 bases between. The germline gives CDR1 LGHNA, CDR2 YNFKEQ. CDR3 nucleotide sequence: TGTGCCAGCAGCCAAGTGGTAGGGTCGGGTGGCTACACCTTC. Amino acid sequence: CASSQVVGSGGYTF.

This clonotype was seen a few times. The chain couples TRBV7-9 to TRBJ1-4; 7 bases are a match to TRBD1. The germline CDR1 and CDR2 sequences are SEHNR and FQNEAQ (reference sequence). Trimming cost V 6 bases and J 8 bases; bases outside gene matches: 6. The CDR3 is 13 residues long. Here the CDR3 reads CASSTDRSEKLFF. CDR3 coding DNA: TGTGCCAGCAGTACGGACAGGTCGGAAAAACTGTTTTTT.

This clonotype was observed a handful of times. The CDR3 spells CASSYRSPGTSGSGEQFF. The CDR3 nucleotides are TGTGCCAGCAGTTACCGATCTCCCGGGACTAGTGGGTCGGGTGAGCAGTTCTTC. The chain is built from TRBV6-2 or TRBV6-3 and TRBJ2-1; 8 bases are a match to TRBD2. V shed 2 bases and J 9 bases; nucleotides not matched to a gene: 18. CDR1 MNHEY and CDR2 SVGEGT come from the germline V gene. There are 18 residues in the CDR3.

The CDR3 DNA sequence: TGCGCCAGCAGCCAAGCCCGGGGGGAGGGAGAGACCCAGTACTTC. It encodes CASSQARGEGETQYF. The chain employs TRBV4-1 and TRBJ2-5, with 7 bases lining up with TRBD2. Trimming removed 1 base from V and 4 bases from J; junction bases left unmatched: 6. The length of the CDR3 is 15 residues. Germline loops: CDR1 MGHRA, CDR2 YSYEKL.

V is TRBV7-2 and J is TRBJ1-5; D not resolved. The CDR3 covers 13 residues. V was cut by 3 bases and J by 10 bases, with 13 bases left in between. Germline-derived CDR1 and CDR2 are SGHTA and FQGNSA. The CDR3 DNA reads as TGTGCCAGCAGCTTTGGCCGGAGCAACCCCCAGCATTTT. It specifies CASSFGRSNPQHF.

The rearrangement links TRBV7-9 to TRBJ2-3; no reliable D call. V lost 5 bases to trimming and J lost 2 bases, with 11 bases between them. This CDR3 is built from 14 residues. Looked up from germline, CDR1 is SEHNR and CDR2 is FQNEAQ (reference sequence). CDR3 sequence: CASSLEDPTDTQYF. In DNA form, the CDR3 reads TGTGCCAGCAGCCTAGAGGACCCCACAGATACGCAGTATTTT.

The chain combines TRBV11-1 with TRBJ2-3; 9 positions match TRBD2. V gave up 3 bases and J gave up 4 bases; unmatched junction bases: 8. There are 16 residues in the CDR3. CDR1 is SGHAT and CDR2 is FQDESV in the germline V gene (reference sequence). The CDR3 protein is CASSFDVSGSSDTQYF. In DNA form, the CDR3 reads TGTGCCAGCAGCTTCGACGTTAGCGGGAGTTCAGATACGCAGTATTTT.

This clonotype was seen at least ten times. The chain carries TRBV4-1 and TRBJ2-7, with D unclear. Per the germline V gene, CDR1 is MGHRA and CDR2 is YSYEKL. V was clipped by 0 bases and J by 3 bases, with 6 bases between them. The CDR3 is made up of 13 amino acids. In DNA, the CDR3 is TGCGCCAGCAGCCAAGAAATAATCTACGAGCAGTACTTC. Translated: CASSQEIIYEQYF.

This clonotype was counted only a few times. The CDR3 region has the DNA TGTGCCAGCAGCTTGGATACTTTCTTTGGGACAGATACGCAGTATTTT. Translated, it gives CASSLDTFFGTDTQYF. This chain uses TRBV5-6 with TRBJ2-3; no clear D. V lost 0 bases to trimming and J lost 3 bases, with 14 bases between them. CDR1 is SGHDT and CDR2 is YYEEEE in the germline V gene. This CDR3 is built from 16 residues.

The chain carries TRBV25-1 and TRBJ2-7; 7 nucleotides align to TRBD2. J gave up 0 bases and V 6 bases, and 2 bases lay outside the gene matches. The CDR3 covers 13 residues. The germline gives CDR1 MGHDK, CDR2 SYGVNS. The CDR3 protein is CASRASGSYEQYF. Written as DNA, the CDR3 is TGTGCCAGCAGGGCTAGCGGCTCCTACGAGCAGTACTTC.

The chain has TRBV11-2 and TRBJ1-1; 9 bases map to TRBD1. The CDR3 has 18 amino acids. V shed 5 bases and J 1 base; nucleotides not matched to a gene: 14. Germline lookup yields CDR1 SGHAT and CDR2 FQNNGV. The CDR3 DNA is TGTGCCAGCAGCCGCAACGGACAGGGGTCAATTAAGAACACTGAAGCTTTCTTT. Its translation: CASSRNGQGSIKNTEAFF.

The sample holds a few counts of this clonotype. The chain joins TRBV14 to TRBJ2-1, with D perhaps TRBD2 (5 bases). The V and J ends lost 3 bases and 8 bases respectively, with 8 bases between them. The germline gives CDR1 SGHDN, CDR2 FVKESK. The CDR3 has 12 residues. CDR3 coding DNA: TGTGCCAGCAGCCAGGGAGCGTATGAGCAGTTCTTC. It codes for CASSQGAYEQFF.

This clonotype appeared many times. The chain joins TRBV5-1 to TRBJ1-1, with D possibly TRBD1 on 5 matching bases. Germline V gene data show CDR1 as SGHRS and CDR2 as YFSETQ. The CDR3 runs to 14 residues. Trimming stripped 0 bases from V and 1 base from J, with 7 bases between. DNA of the CDR3: TGCGCCAGCAGCTTGGACGGACAGAACACTGAAGCTTTCTTT. The encoded protein is CASSLDGQNTEAFF.

CDR3 amino acids: CASSVGYRNTDTQYF. The CDR3 coding sequence is TGTGCCAGCAGCGTAGGGTATAGAAACACAGATACGCAGTATTTT. V and J are TRBV9 and TRBJ2-3; no clear D gene. The CDR3 is 15 amino acids. CDR1 is SGDLS, CDR2 YYNGEE, per germline. V lost 0 bases and J 2 bases, leaving 10 bases between the germline ends.